The 13 T cell receptor beta chains below were found in one sample sequenced in a study of blood T cell repertoires in COVID-19. Assay: immunoSEQ multiplex PCR; the TCRdb copy retains only in-frame clones and omits some. Of 150,000 to 200,000 clones in the sample, approximately 82% were seen once. Sequenced sample: PBMCs or T cells enriched from blood (not recorded which). Receptors originate from a man over 45 who had recovered from COVID-19.

The gene calls are TRBV19 and TRBJ1-2; maybe TRBD1 (5 bases). The CDR3 covers 15 residues. Germline lookup yields CDR1 LNHDA and CDR2 SQIVND (reference sequence). The V end lost 3 bases, the J end lost 4 bases, and 15 bases lay between the germline ends. Here the CDR3 reads CASSIRAGRAYGYTF. CDR3 DNA sequence: TGTGCCAGTAGTATCAGGGCCGGGAGGGCCTATGGCTACACCTTC.

This clone was seen a handful of times. This rearrangement joins TRBV19 to TRBJ1-6; the D is unclear. V lost 3 bases to trimming and J lost 7 bases, with 10 bases between them. CDR1 LNHDA and CDR2 SQIVND come from the germline V gene (reference sequence). The CDR3 totals 14 residues. Written as DNA, the CDR3 is TGTGCCAGTAGTATCGCCCGCGGGAATTCACCCCTCCACTTT. Translated: CASSIARGNSPLHF. Together with reference TRBV19 and TRBJ1-6, the CDR3 gives the full variable domain: DGGITQSPKYLFRKEGQNVTLSCEQNLNHDAMYWYRQDPGQGLRLIYYSQIVNDFQKGDIAEGYSVSREKKESFPLTVTSAQKNPTAFYLCASSIARGNSPLHFGNGTRLTVT.

The V call is TRBV9, the J call TRBJ2-2, with a tentative D call TRBD1 (6 bases). V dropped 0 bases and J dropped 2 bases, with 8 bases sitting between them. The CDR3 sequence is 15 residues long. Germline CDR1 is SGDLS and CDR2 is YYNGEE. For the CDR3, the DNA is TGTGCCAGCAGCGTAGAGGGACAAAACACCGGGGAGCTGTTTTTT. Amino acid sequence: CASSVEGQNTGELFF.

V gene TRBV30 combines with J gene TRBJ2-2; TRBD1 might be the D (6 bases). V dropped 2 bases and J dropped 0 bases, with 13 bases sitting between them. Looked up from germline, CDR1 is GTSNPN and CDR2 is SVGIG (reference sequence). The CDR3 runs 16 residues. The CDR3 loop is CAWSFYRGTNTGELFF. DNA of the CDR3: TGTGCCTGGAGTTTCTATAGGGGGACGAACACCGGGGAGCTGTTTTTT. The full variable domain, completed using reference TRBV30 and TRBJ2-2, is SQTIHQWPATLVQPVGSPLSLECTVEGTSNPNLYWYRQAAGRGLQLLFYSVGIGQISSEVPQNLSASRPQDRQFILSSKKLLLSDSGFYLCAWSFYRGTNTGELFFGEGSRLTVL.

This clone appeared once. The chain has TRBV11-3 and TRBJ2-7, with 10 nucleotides matching TRBD2. The junction had 3 bases not matched to a gene; V was cut back by 4 bases and J by 6 bases. Looked up from germline, CDR1 is SGHNT and CDR2 is YENEEA. This CDR3 is 13 amino acids long. CDR3 coding DNA: TGTGCCAGCAGCTCGGGACTAGCGCTCGAGCAGTACTTC. Its translation: CASSSGLALEQYF.

The CDR3 here is CASSFPGQGGETQYF. The CDR3 DNA sequence: TGTGCCAGCAGCTTTCCGGGACAGGGGGGAGAGACCCAGTACTTC. The rearrangement links TRBV5-6 to TRBJ2-5, with 11 bases fitting TRBD1. CDR1 and CDR2 (germline): SGHDT, YYEEEE. This CDR3 is built from 15 residues. J was trimmed by 4 bases and V by 2 bases; bases with no gene match: 4.

This chain uses TRBV19 with TRBJ1-5; 9 bases match TRBD1. The junction had 3 bases not matched to a gene; V was cut back by 6 bases and J by 6 bases. CDR3 length: 13 amino acids. Germline loops: CDR1 LNHDA, CDR2 SQIVND (reference sequence). The CDR3 sequence is CASRDRGVQPQHF. Written as DNA, the CDR3 is TGTGCCAGTAGGGACAGGGGAGTTCAGCCCCAGCATTTT.

The rearrangement uses TRBV21-1 and TRBJ2-7; the table's D gene call, TRBD1, was not cross checked with the DNA. TRBV21-1 counts as a pseudogene. The CDR3 runs 15 residues. CDR3 nucleotides: TGTGCCAGCAGCGGCTACGACATCTTCTACTACGAGCAGTACTTC. Translation gives CASSGYDIFYYEQYF.

The chain links TRBV6-5 to TRBJ1-2, with no clear D. Trimming left V 0 bases short and J 7 bases short, with 12 bases between. This CDR3 has 14 amino acids. Germline V gene sequence: CDR1 MNHEY, CDR2 SVGAGI. The CDR3 bases are TGTGCCAGCAGTTACTCGATCGGGGAGGGTGGCTACACCTTC. Translating gives CASSYSIGEGGYTF.

This clone was recorded only once. The gene calls are TRBV28 and TRBJ2-2; TRBD2 matches at 8 bases. Trimming cost V 3 bases and J 7 bases; bases outside gene matches: 7. CDR3 size: 15 residues. The germline V gene encodes CDR1 MDHEN and CDR2 SYDVKM. The CDR3 DNA follows: TGTGCCAGCAGTTTTTGGGGCGGGGGGAACGGGGAGCTGTTTTTT. This encodes CASSFWGGGNGELFF.

The count of this clone is one. The V call is TRBV3-1 (or the pseudogene TRBV3-2), the J call TRBJ1-1; 8 nucleotides agree with TRBD1. Unmatched junction bases numbered 10, after V lost 4 bases and J lost 6 bases. Germline values: CDR1 LGHDT, CDR2 YNNKEL (reference sequence). The CDR3 is 15 amino acids. This CDR3 reads CASSPSQGARAEAFF. The CDR3 DNA is TGTGCCAGCAGCCCAAGCCAGGGGGCTCGCGCTGAAGCTTTCTTT.

The count of this clone is one. This chain joins TRBV9 and TRBJ1-6; the match to TRBD1 covers 8 bases. Germline CDR1 SGDLS, CDR2 YYNGEE. The CDR3 runs to 16 residues. Unmatched junction bases numbered 7, after V lost 2 bases and J lost 6 bases. CDR3: CASSVADRVGNSPLHF. In DNA form, the CDR3 reads TGTGCCAGCAGCGTGGCGGACAGGGTCGGTAATTCACCCCTCCACTTT.

V is TRBV24-1 and J is TRBJ2-7; 7 bases are a match to TRBD2. The V gene end was trimmed by 5 bases and the J gene end by 5 bases; junction bases not matched to a gene: 8. CDR3 length: 14 residues. CDR1 and CDR2 from the germline V gene are KGHDR and SFDVKD. CDR3 DNA sequence: TGTGCCACCAGTGGCGGGAGAAACCCTCACGAGCAGTACTTC. Translated: CATSGGRNPHEQYF.